This TCR beta chain emerged from a study of blood T cell repertoires in COVID-19. Study summary: Donors in the United States, Italy and Spain gave samples during acute or convalescent COVID-19. T cells, B-cell-depleted T cells, or PBMCs provided the cDNA or gDNA that served as material.

The CDR3 spans 16 residues. With 2 bases removed from V and 4 bases from J, the gap between germline ends came to 17 bases. The germline gives CDR1 MNHEY, CDR2 SVGEGT. Here immunoSEQ multiplex PCR was the method, and the copy in TCRdb shows in-frame clones only, minus some. The table records some 150,000 clones, 85% to 90% of them present only once. The chain combines TRBV6-2 or TRBV6-3 with TRBJ1-1; D perhaps matches TRBD1 (5 bases). This sequence was found in a woman older than 75 in a cohort sampled during active or convalescent COVID-19. What was sequenced was peripheral blood. As DNA, the CDR3 is TGTGCCAGCAGTTACCCGCAGGGACTACGGACCACTGAAGCTTTCTTT. Its protein is CASSYPQGLRTTEAFF.